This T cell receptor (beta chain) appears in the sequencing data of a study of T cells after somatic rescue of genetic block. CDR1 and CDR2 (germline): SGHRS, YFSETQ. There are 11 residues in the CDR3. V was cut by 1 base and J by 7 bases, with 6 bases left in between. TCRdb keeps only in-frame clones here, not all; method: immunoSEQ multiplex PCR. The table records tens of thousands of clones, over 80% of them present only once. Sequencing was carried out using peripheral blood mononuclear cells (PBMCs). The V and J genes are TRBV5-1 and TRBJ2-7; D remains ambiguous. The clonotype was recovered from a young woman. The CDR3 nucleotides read TGCGCCAGCAGCTTGCGACGGGAGCAGTACTTC. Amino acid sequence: CASSLRREQYF.